A single sample gave rise to the 19 T cell receptor beta chains below, sequenced in a study of early T cells in non-severe SARS-CoV-2 infection. Each CDR3 protein is one row after TCRdb ran MiXCR on the 5' RACE reads. This sample has 97,000 or so distinct CDR3 sequences; about 11% occur once, and the top ten carry less than 5.5%. The sample was whole blood, taken at baseline. All receptors derive from an adult who was a healthcare worker with PCR-confirmed SARS-CoV-2 infection or an uninfected control (not recorded which).

A few counts support this clonotype. V and J are TRBV19 and TRBJ2-7; the match to TRBD1 covers 8 bases. Trimming took 10 bases from V and 6 from J; bases not matched to a gene: 5. This CDR3 region has 11 residues. Germline CDR1 LNHDA, CDR2 SQIVND (reference sequence). CDR3 residues: CATTDRGEQYF. The CDR3 nucleotides are TGTGCCACCACAGACAGGGGCGAGCAGTACTTC. The full variable domain, its missing parts supplied by reference TRBV19 and TRBJ2-7, is DGGITQSPKYLFRKEGQNVTLSCEQNLNHDAMYWYRQDPGQGLRLIYYSQIVNDFQKGDIAEGYSVSREKKESFPLTVTSAQKNPTAFYLCATTDRGEQYFGPGTRLTVT.

This clonotype has more than one count but fewer than ten. The rearrangement links TRBV7-8 to TRBJ2-5, with 9 bases identical to TRBD2. Germline-derived CDR1 and CDR2 are SGHVS and FQNEAQ. Trimming at V came to 5 bases and at J to 0 bases, leaving 7 bases not matched to a gene. This CDR3 region has 16 residues. Written as DNA, the CDR3 is TGTGCCAGCAGCGAGCGGGAGGACCGATACCAAGAGACCCAGTACTTC. This translates into CASSEREDRYQETQYF.

This clonotype was found many times. The rearrangement links TRBV9 to TRBJ2-2; 8 positions agree with TRBD1. The CDR3 length is 15 residues. J was trimmed by 4 bases and V by 3 bases; bases with no gene match: 5. Germline values: CDR1 SGDLS, CDR2 YYNGEE. CDR3 loop: CASSADGQGTGELFF. The CDR3 coding sequence is TGTGCCAGCAGCGCAGACGGACAGGGCACCGGGGAGCTGTTTTTT.

The table lists this clonotype with a few counts. This chain connects TRBV11-2 to TRBJ1-2; D is perhaps TRBD1 (6 bases). V shed 4 bases and J shed 1 base, with 16 bases lying between them. The germline gives CDR1 SGHAT, CDR2 FQNNGV. CDR3 length: 16 residues. CDR3: CASSSSFYRDNYGYTF. Written as DNA, the CDR3 is TGTGCCAGCAGCTCTTCCTTTTACAGGGATAACTATGGCTACACCTTC.

This rearrangement joins TRBV7-9 to TRBJ1-1; D not certain. V dropped 1 base and J dropped 4 bases, with 7 bases sitting between them. The CDR3 spans 13 residues. Germline CDR1 and CDR2: SEHNR and FQNEAQ (reference sequence). CDR3 sequence reads: CASSLEIATEAFF. The CDR3 DNA sequence: TGTGCCAGCAGCTTAGAAATTGCCACTGAAGCTTTCTTT.

The table lists this clonotype with a few counts. The chain combines TRBV11-2 with TRBJ1-2; 8 bases match TRBD1. The CDR3 runs to 13 residues. J gave up 9 bases and V 3 bases, and 6 bases lay outside the gene matches. Germline CDR1 and CDR2: SGHAT and FQNNGV. CDR3 amino acids: CASSFAGGGSYTF. The CDR3 DNA is TGTGCCAGCAGCTTTGCAGGGGGCGGTAGCTACACCTTC.

This clonotype was recorded a few times. The chain links TRBV4-3 to TRBJ2-6; D gene ambiguous. CDR3 size: 17 residues. Germline V gene data show CDR1 as LGHNA and CDR2 as YSLEER. The V gene lost 3 bases and the J gene lost 0 bases, with 12 bases spanning the gap. The DNA of the CDR3 is TGCGCCAGCAGCCACCTGAGACACTCCTCTGGGGCCAACGTCCTGACTTTC. The encoded protein is CASSHLRHSSGANVLTF.

Notes on this clonotype: A much larger clone differs by one base, so this may be a read error. The rearrangement links TRBV6-5 to TRBJ2-6; the match to TRBD1 covers 8 bases. Germline values: CDR1 MNHEY, CDR2 SVGAGI. This CDR3 has 19 amino acids. Losses at the gene ends were 0 bases for V and 3 bases for J; bases not matched to a gene: 10. The CDR3 nucleotides are TGTGCCAGCAGTTACTCCCTTGGACAGGGCTATTTTGGGGCCAACGTCCTGACTTTC. This codes for CASSYSLGQGYFGANVLTF.

This clonotype was counted a few times. The V and J genes are TRBV5-6 and TRBJ2-7, with D possibly matching TRBD1 (5 bases). CDR1 and CDR2 (germline): SGHDT, YYEEEE. The CDR3 totals 14 residues. Trimming stripped 4 bases from V and 4 bases from J, with 15 bases between. CDR3 DNA: TGTGCCAGCAGCACTGGGGCAGGGCGATACGAGCAGTACTTC. Its protein product is CASSTGAGRYEQYF. Complete variable domain (other parts from reference TRBV5-6 and TRBJ2-7): DAGVTQSPTHLIKTRGQQVTLRCSPKSGHDTVSWYQQALGQGPQFIFQYYEEEERQRGNFPDRFSGHQFPNYSSELNVNALLLGDSALYLCASSTGAGRYEQYFGPGTRLTVT.

The V gene is TRBV2, the J gene TRBJ2-1, with D possibly being TRBD2 (5 bases). In germline, CDR1 is SNHLY, CDR2 FYNNEI. V shed 2 bases and J shed 9 bases, with 8 bases lying between them. This CDR3 is 12 amino acids long. The CDR3 DNA reads TGTGCCAGCAGTGAACTCCGGGGTGAGCAGTTCTTC. Translating gives CASSELRGEQFF.

The chain recombines TRBV20-1 with TRBJ1-1; D is ambiguous. This CDR3 has 12 amino acids. Germline V lookup: CDR1 DFQATT, CDR2 SNEGSKA (reference sequence). CDR3 DNA: TGCTCCCCTAGGTCGGAAGGCTTGAAAGCTTTCTTT. Protein sequence: CSPRSEGLKAFF.

This clonotype was observed many times. J is TRBJ1-1 and V is TRBV7-2; D is possibly TRBD1 (6 bases). Germline V gene sequence: CDR1 SGHTA, CDR2 FQGNSA. The germline V and J ends were trimmed by 7 bases and 5 bases, with 17 bases remaining between them. This CDR3 is built from 14 residues. CDR3 bases: TGTGCCAGCACCCCCGGAGGGGGGCTTACTGAAGCTTTCTTT. It translates to CASTPGGGLTEAFF.

The rearrangement uses TRBV6-1 and TRBJ1-1; 7 nucleotides agree with TRBD1. The germline V gene encodes CDR1 MNHNS and CDR2 SASEGT. The ends lost 4 bases at V and 1 base at J; junction bases unmatched: 6. This CDR3 spans 15 amino acids. CDR3 DNA: TGTGCCAGCAGTGCGAGGACAGGACAGAACACTGAAGCTTTCTTT. This translates into CASSARTGQNTEAFF.

This clonotype was counted between two and nine times. This sequence joins TRBV5-1 and TRBJ1-3; weak D call: TRBD1 (5 bases). The CDR3 is made up of 15 amino acids. Germline CDR1 and CDR2: SGHRS and YFSETQ. V gave up 0 bases and J gave up 2 bases, with 9 bases separating them. In nucleotides, the CDR3 is TGCGCCAGCAGCTTGGAAGGGGCGACTGGAAACACCATATATTTT. This sequence encodes CASSLEGATGNTIYF.

This clonotype showed up just a few times. J is TRBJ2-7 and V is TRBV20-1; D unclear. CDR1 is DFQATT and CDR2 is SNEGSKA in the germline V gene (reference sequence). The CDR3 covers 15 residues. The V and J ends lost 3 bases and 6 bases respectively, with 21 bases between them. Here the CDR3 DNA reads TGCAGTGCTAGGTCCCCCTCCGAGGTCTTTGGCGAGCAGTACTTC. This translates into CSARSPSEVFGEQYF.

This chain joins TRBV10-1 and TRBJ1-1, with D uncertain. Germline loops: CDR1 WNHNN, CDR2 SYGVQD (reference sequence). The CDR3 totals 14 residues. V shed 3 bases and J shed 1 base, with 9 bases lying between them. The CDR3 loop reads CASSEGWKNTEAFF. The CDR3 coding sequence is TGCGCCAGCAGTGAAGGGTGGAAGAACACTGAAGCTTTCTTT.

This clonotype was recorded many times. V gene TRBV10-3 combines with J gene TRBJ2-1; no clear D. Trimming removed 1 base from V and 6 bases from J, with 7 bases in between. Per the germline V gene, CDR1 is ENHRY and CDR2 is SYGVKD. The CDR3 is 13 residues long. CDR3 residues: CAISEFVFNEQFF. Written as DNA, the CDR3 is TGTGCCATCAGTGAGTTTGTCTTCAATGAGCAGTTCTTC.

This clonotype appeared many times. The rearrangement uses TRBV20-1 and TRBJ1-2, with 9 bases identical to TRBD1. This CDR3 has 17 amino acids. The V gene's germline CDR1 is DFQATT and CDR2 SNEGSKA (reference sequence). V lost 3 bases to trimming and J lost 2 bases; unmatched junction nucleotides: 13. The CDR3 bases are TGCAGTGCTAGTCTTGGGACAGGGCAATATGGGAACTATGGCTACACCTTC. Amino acids: CSASLGTGQYGNYGYTF.

In its sample, this clonotype was seen a few times. The chain employs TRBV6-5 and TRBJ2-5; no reliable D call. The V end lost 5 bases, the J end lost 5 bases, and 12 bases lay between the germline ends. The CDR3 covers 13 residues. Germline values: CDR1 MNHEY, CDR2 SVGAGI. The CDR3 sequence is CASSTSYSETQYF. The DNA for the CDR3 is TGTGCCAGCAGTACCTCCTACTCTGAGACCCAGTACTTC.